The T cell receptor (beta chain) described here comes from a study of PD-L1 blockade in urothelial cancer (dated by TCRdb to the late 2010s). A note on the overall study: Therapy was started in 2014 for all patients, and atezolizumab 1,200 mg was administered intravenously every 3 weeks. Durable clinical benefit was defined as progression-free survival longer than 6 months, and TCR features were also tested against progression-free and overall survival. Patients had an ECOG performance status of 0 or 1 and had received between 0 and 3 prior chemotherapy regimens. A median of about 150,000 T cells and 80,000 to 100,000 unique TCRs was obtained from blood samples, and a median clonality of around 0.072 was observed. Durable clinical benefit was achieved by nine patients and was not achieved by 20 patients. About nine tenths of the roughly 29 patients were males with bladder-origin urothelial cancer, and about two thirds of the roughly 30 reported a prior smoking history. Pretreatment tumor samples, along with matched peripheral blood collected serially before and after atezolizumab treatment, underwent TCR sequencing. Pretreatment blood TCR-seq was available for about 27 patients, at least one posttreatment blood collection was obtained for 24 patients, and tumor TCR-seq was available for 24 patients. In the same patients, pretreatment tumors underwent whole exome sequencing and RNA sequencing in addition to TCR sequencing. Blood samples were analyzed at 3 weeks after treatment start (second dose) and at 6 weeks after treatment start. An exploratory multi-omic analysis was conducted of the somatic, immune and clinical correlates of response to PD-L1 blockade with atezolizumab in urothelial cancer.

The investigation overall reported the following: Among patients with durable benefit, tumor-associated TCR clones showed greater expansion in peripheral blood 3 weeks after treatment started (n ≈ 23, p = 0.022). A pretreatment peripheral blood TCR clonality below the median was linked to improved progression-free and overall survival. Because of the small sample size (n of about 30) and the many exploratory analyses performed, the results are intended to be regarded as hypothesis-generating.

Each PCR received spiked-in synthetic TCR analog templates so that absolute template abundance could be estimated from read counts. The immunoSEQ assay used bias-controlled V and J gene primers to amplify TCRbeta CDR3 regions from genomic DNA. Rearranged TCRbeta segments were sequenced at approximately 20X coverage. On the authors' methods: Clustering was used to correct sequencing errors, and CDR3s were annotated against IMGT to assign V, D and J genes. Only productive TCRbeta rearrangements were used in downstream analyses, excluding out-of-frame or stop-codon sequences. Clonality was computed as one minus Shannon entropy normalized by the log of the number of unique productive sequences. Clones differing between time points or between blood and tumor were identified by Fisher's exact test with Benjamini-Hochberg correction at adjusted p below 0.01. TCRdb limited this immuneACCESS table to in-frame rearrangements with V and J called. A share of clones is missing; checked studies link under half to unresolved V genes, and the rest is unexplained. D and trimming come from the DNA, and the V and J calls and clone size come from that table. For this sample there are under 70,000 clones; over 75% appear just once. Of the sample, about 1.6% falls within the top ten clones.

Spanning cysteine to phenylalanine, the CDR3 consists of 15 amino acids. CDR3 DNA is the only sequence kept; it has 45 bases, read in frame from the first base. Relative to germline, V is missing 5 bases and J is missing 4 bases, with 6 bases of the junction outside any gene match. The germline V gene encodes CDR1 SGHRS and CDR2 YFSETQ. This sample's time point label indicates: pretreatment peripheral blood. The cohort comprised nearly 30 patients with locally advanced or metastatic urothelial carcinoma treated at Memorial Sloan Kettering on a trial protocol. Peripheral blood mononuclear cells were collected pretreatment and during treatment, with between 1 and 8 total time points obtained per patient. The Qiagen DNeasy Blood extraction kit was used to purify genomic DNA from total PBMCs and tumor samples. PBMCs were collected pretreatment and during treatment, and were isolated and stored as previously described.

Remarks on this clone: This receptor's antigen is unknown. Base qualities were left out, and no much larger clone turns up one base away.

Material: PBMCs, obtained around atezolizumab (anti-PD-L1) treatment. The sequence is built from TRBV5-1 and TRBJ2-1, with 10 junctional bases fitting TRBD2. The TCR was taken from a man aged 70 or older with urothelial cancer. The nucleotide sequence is TGCGCCAGCAGTTTTACTAGCGGGATTTACAATGAGCAGTTCTTC. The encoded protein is CASSFTSGIYNEQFF.